A selection of T cell receptor beta chains follows, all from one sample in a study of regulatory dendritic cells for organ transplantation. No cognate antigen is known for these TCRs. Here immunoSEQ multiplex PCR was the method, and the copy in TCRdb shows in-frame clones only, minus some. The data contain some 11,000 clones, roughly four fifths of them singletons. The sample taken for sequencing was memory CD4+ T cells from blood cultured with regulatory dendritic cells. These receptors were obtained from a human donor in good health. Both conserved end residues are part of each CDR3. The D gene is left open where the match is weak. Rows may omit the clone size; those that give it use once, few, many or a size class.

j_gene,abundance,d_gene,v_gene,CDR3nt,CDR3aa
TRBJ2-5,.,.,TRBV15,TGTGCCACCAGCAGAGACAGGGCCCAAGAGACCCAGTACTTC,CATSRDRAQETQYF
TRBJ2-3,.,.,TRBV11-3,TGTGCCAGCAGCCAACGTTTTGGCAGGGAGGACACAGATACGCAGTATTTT,CASSQRFGREDTDTQYF
TRBJ2-2,.,TRBD2,TRBV4-3,TGCGCCAGCAGCCAAGATCGGGGAGGGGACACCGGGGAGCTGTTTTTT,CASSQDRGGDTGELFF
TRBJ2-7,few,TRBD1,TRBV11-3,TGTGCCAGCAGCTCCCGACAGGGCCTACGGGAGCAGTACTTC,CASSSRQGLREQYF
TRBJ2-2,.,TRBD2,TRBV5-1,TGCGCCAGCAGCTTGCCGACTAGCGGGGGGGCCGGGGAGCTGTTTTTT,CASSLPTSGGAGELFF
TRBJ2-1,.,.,TRBV19,TGTGCCAGTAGTATAGATACAGCTACGTCGAACAATGAGCAGTTCTTC,CASSIDTATSNNEQFF
TRBJ2-3,.,.,TRBV5-1,TGCGCCAGCAGCTCCGGACAGTTCGGGAATACGCAGTATTTT,CASSSGQFGNTQYF
TRBJ2-5,.,TRBD2,TRBV19,TGTGCCAGTAGTGGGCTAGCGGGGTCCAATCGAGAGACCCAGTACTTC,CASSGLAGSNRETQYF
TRBJ2-1,.,TRBD2,TRBV5-4,TGTGCCAGCGGACAGACTAGCGGGGGTCAGAATGAGCAGTTCTTC,CASGQTSGGQNEQFF
TRBJ1-4,.,TRBD1,TRBV2,TGTGCCACGGGGCAGGGGGGTGAAAAACTGTTTTTT,CATGQGGEKLFF
TRBJ2-2,.,TRBD2,TRBV19,TGTGCCAGTCAGACTAGCGGGGGGACGAACACCGGGGAGCTGTTTTTT,CASQTSGGTNTGELFF
TRBJ2-7,once,.,TRBV4-1,TGCGCCAGCAGCCCCCAACCGGGGTCCTACGAGCAGTACTTC,CASSPQPGSYEQYF
TRBJ2-5,.,.,TRBV27,TGTGCCAGCAGTCAACTCCAGGGCACCGAGACCCAGTACTTC,CASSQLQGTETQYF
TRBJ2-7,.,TRBD1,TRBV10-3,TGTGCCATCAGTAGAACAGGGGATGGAAACGAGCAGTACTTC,CAISRTGDGNEQYF
TRBJ2-5,.,.,TRBV6-6,TGTGCCAGCAGTTACGGAGGCAGAGGTATCCAAGAGACCCAGTACTTC,CASSYGGRGIQETQYF
TRBJ1-2,.,.,TRBV15,TGTGCCACCAGCAGAGACAGGGGACGGTATGGCTACACCTTC,CATSRDRGRYGYTF
TRBJ2-1,.,.,TRBV7-2,TGTGCCAGCAGCTTCGCGACAAATGAGCAGTTCTTC,CASSFATNEQFF
TRBJ2-7,.,.,TRBV21-1,TGTGCCAGAGGGTCAGGGGACTACGAGCAGTACTTC,CARGSGDYEQYF
TRBJ2-1,.,TRBD2,TRBV11-3,TGTGCCAGCAGCTTAGGTAGCGGGGGGGCCGATGAGCAGTTCTTC,CASSLGSGGADEQFF
TRBJ1-1,.,TRBD1,TRBV5-1,TGCGCCAGCAGCTCCGGGACAGGGAACACTGAAGCTTTCTTT,CASSSGTGNTEAFF
TRBJ1-5,.,TRBD1,TRBV10-2,TGCGCCAGCAGTGGTTCGGACAGGGGTCAGCCCCAGCATTTT,CASSGSDRGQPQHF
TRBJ1-1,.,.,TRBV2,TGTGCCAGCGCAGGGCTGAACACTGAAGCTTTCTTT,CASAGLNTEAFF
TRBJ1-1,few,TRBD1,TRBV6-1,TGTGCCAGCAGTGCGGACAGGGGGGACACTGAAGCTTTCTTT,CASSADRGDTEAFF
TRBJ2-5,.,.,TRBV5-1,TGCGCCAGCAGCTTGGATTCGGGGGACGGACGGGAGACCCAGTACTTC,CASSLDSGDGRETQYF
TRBJ1-1,.,.,TRBV19,TGTGCCAGTAGTACCACCTCTCGGGGGGCCCCTGAAGCTTTCTTT,CASSTTSRGAPEAFF
TRBJ2-5,once,.,TRBV5-1,TGCGCCAGCAGCATCGCAGGGACATTCCAAGAGACCCAGTACTTC,CASSIAGTFQETQYF
TRBJ1-3,few,.,TRBV7-2,TGTGCCAGCAGCTCGGACAGAAACTCTGGAAACACCATATATTTT,CASSSDRNSGNTIYF
TRBJ2-7,few,TRBD1,TRBV5-6,TGTGCCAGCAGCTTAAGGACAGGGAAGTACGAGCAGTACTTC,CASSLRTGKYEQYF
TRBJ2-7,.,.,TRBV7-2,TGTGCCAGCAGCTTAGACTATGCCGGCGCGAACTACGAGCAGTACTTC,CASSLDYAGANYEQYF
TRBJ2-3,.,.,TRBV7-9,TGTGCCAGCAGCCCAAGCTCTGCAACTAGCACAGATACGCAGTATTTT,CASSPSSATSTDTQYF
TRBJ2-3,few,.,TRBV5-1,TGCGCCAGCAGCCTCCTTGCCGACAGTAGCACAGATACGCAGTATTTT,CASSLLADSSTDTQYF
TRBJ2-4,.,.,TRBV5-4,TGTGCCAGCAGCCTGCGGCCCCGCGGAAACATTCAGTACTTC,CASSLRPRGNIQYF
TRBJ1-3,.,.,TRBV18,TGTGCCAGCTCCCTTGAGGACAGAGGAAACACCATATATTTT,CASSLEDRGNTIYF
TRBJ1-6,.,.,TRBV27,TGTGCCAGCAGTCCGAAACAGAGCTCCTATAATTCACCCCTCCACTTT,CASSPKQSSYNSPLHF
TRBJ2-1,.,TRBD2,TRBV5-8,TGTGCCAGCAGCTCCTTTTTCCAGCGGGGGGGCGGGGATGAGCAGTTCTTC,CASSSFFQRGGGDEQFF
TRBJ1-6,.,TRBD1,TRBV5-4,TGTGCCAGCAGCTTGGTGGGACAGGGGGCAAATTCACCCCTCCACTTT,CASSLVGQGANSPLHF
TRBJ1-4,.,TRBD1,TRBV5-1,TGCGCCAGCAGCGAACAGGGGGCCACTAATGAAAAACTGTTTTTT,CASSEQGATNEKLFF
TRBJ2-1,.,.,TRBV9,TGTGCCAGCAGCGTAGCTCTTGCGGGGGCTTCCTACAATGAGCAGTTCTTC,CASSVALAGASYNEQFF
TRBJ1-2,.,TRBD1,TRBV4-1,TGCGCCAGCAGCCAAGACAGGGGGCGCGACTATGGCTACACCTTC,CASSQDRGRDYGYTF
TRBJ2-5,.,TRBD2,TRBV6-1,TGTGCCAGCAGTGCACTACTAGCGGGGCAAGAGACCCAGTACTTC,CASSALLAGQETQYF
TRBJ2-6,.,.,TRBV7-2,TGTGCCAGCAGCTTCAGGGGGGCCGTAGATGGGGCCAACGTCCTGACTTTC,CASSFRGAVDGANVLTF
TRBJ2-2,once,.,TRBV27,TGTGCCAGCAAATCGGCCCCCTTCGACAGTTCTCCCACCGGGGAGCTGTTTTTT,CASKSAPFDSSPTGELFF
TRBJ2-2,.,TRBD2,TRBV2,TGTGCCAGCAGGGAACTAGCGGTGGAGACCGGGGAGCTGTTTTTT,CASRELAVETGELFF
TRBJ2-3,.,TRBD2,TRBV5-1,TGCGCCAGCAGCTCGACTGTGCGGGGGACAGATACGCAGTATTTT,CASSSTVRGTDTQYF
TRBJ2-2,.,TRBD2,TRBV5-1,TGCGCCAGCAGGAGCGGGGTGAACACCGGGGAGCTGTTTTTT,CASRSGVNTGELFF